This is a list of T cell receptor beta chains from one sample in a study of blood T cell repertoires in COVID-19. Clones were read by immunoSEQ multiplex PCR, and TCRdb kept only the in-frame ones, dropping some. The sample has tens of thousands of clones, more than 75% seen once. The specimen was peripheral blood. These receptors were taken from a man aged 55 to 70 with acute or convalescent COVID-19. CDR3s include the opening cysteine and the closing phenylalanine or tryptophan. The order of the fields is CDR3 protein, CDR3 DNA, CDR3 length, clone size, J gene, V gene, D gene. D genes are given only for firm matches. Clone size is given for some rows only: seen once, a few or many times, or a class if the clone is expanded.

cdr3_aa: CASIPGLAGETQYF
cdr3_nt: TGTGCCAGCATTCCCGGACTAGCTGGGGAGACCCAGTACTTC
cdr3_length: 14
clone_size: NA
j_call: TRBJ2-5
v_call: TRBV6-5
d_call: TRBD2

cdr3_aa: CASSSGGAAQETQYF
cdr3_nt: TGTGCCAGCAGCTCCGGGGGAGCCGCTCAAGAGACCCAGTACTTC
cdr3_length: 15
clone_size: NA
j_call: TRBJ2-5
v_call: TRBV9
d_call: NA

cdr3_aa: CASKREPNTEAFF
cdr3_nt: TGTGCCAGCAAAAGGGAGCCGAACACTGAAGCTTTCTTT
cdr3_length: 13
clone_size: NA
j_call: TRBJ1-1
v_call: TRBV25-1
d_call: NA

cdr3_aa: CASSLAGGETQYF
cdr3_nt: TGCGCCAGCAGCTTGGCTGGCGGGGAGACCCAGTACTTC
cdr3_length: 13
clone_size: NA
j_call: TRBJ2-5
v_call: TRBV5-1
d_call: NA

cdr3_aa: CASSGQGNSPYNEQFF
cdr3_nt: TGTGCCAGCAGTGGACAGGGTAATAGTCCCTACAATGAGCAGTTCTTC
cdr3_length: 16
clone_size: NA
j_call: TRBJ2-1
v_call: TRBV2
d_call: TRBD1

cdr3_aa: CASSLAAVNTEAFF
cdr3_nt: TGCGCCAGCAGCTTGGCCGCGGTGAACACTGAAGCTTTCTTT
cdr3_length: 14
clone_size: NA
j_call: TRBJ1-1
v_call: TRBV5-1
d_call: NA

cdr3_aa: CAWRRLGTEAFF
cdr3_nt: TGTGCCTGGAGACGCCTAGGCACTGAAGCTTTCTTT
cdr3_length: 12
clone_size: NA
j_call: TRBJ1-1
v_call: TRBV30
d_call: NA

cdr3_aa: CASSYTRGNQPQHF
cdr3_nt: TGTGCCAGCAGTTACACCCGAGGGAATCAGCCCCAGCATTTT
cdr3_length: 14
clone_size: NA
j_call: TRBJ1-5
v_call: TRBV6-5
d_call: NA

cdr3_aa: CASSLVLAGDEQFF
cdr3_nt: TGCGCCAGCAGTCTTGTCCTAGCGGGCGATGAGCAGTTCTTC
cdr3_length: 14
clone_size: NA
j_call: TRBJ2-1
v_call: TRBV5-1
d_call: TRBD2

cdr3_aa: CASSASRDRPPGTQYF
cdr3_nt: TGTGCCAGCAGTGCATCCCGGGACAGACCACCAGGGACCCAGTACTTC
cdr3_length: 16
clone_size: NA
j_call: TRBJ2-5
v_call: TRBV27
d_call: TRBD1

cdr3_aa: CASSSSGREVTGELFF
cdr3_nt: TGCGCCAGCAGTTCAAGCGGGAGGGAAGTGACCGGGGAGCTGTTTTTT
cdr3_length: 16
clone_size: NA
j_call: TRBJ2-2
v_call: TRBV5-1
d_call: TRBD2

cdr3_aa: CSASSGRGWNEQFF
cdr3_nt: TGCAGTGCTAGTAGCGGGAGAGGTTGGAATGAGCAGTTCTTC
cdr3_length: 14
clone_size: NA
j_call: TRBJ2-1
v_call: TRBV20-1
d_call: TRBD2

cdr3_aa: CASSYWSGGYTF
cdr3_nt: TGTGCCAGCAGTTATTGGAGCGGTGGCTACACCTTC
cdr3_length: 12
clone_size: NA
j_call: TRBJ1-2
v_call: TRBV6-6
d_call: NA

cdr3_aa: CASSQGRSRGYTF
cdr3_nt: TGTGCCAGCAGCCAGGGGAGGAGCAGAGGCTACACCTTC
cdr3_length: 13
clone_size: NA
j_call: TRBJ1-2
v_call: TRBV7-8
d_call: NA

cdr3_aa: CASKRGTGQPQHF
cdr3_nt: TGTGCCAGCAAAAGGGGGACGGGTCAGCCCCAGCATTTT
cdr3_length: 13
clone_size: NA
j_call: TRBJ1-5
v_call: TRBV19
d_call: NA

cdr3_aa: CASSYYGRGNTEAFF
cdr3_nt: TGTGCCAGCAGTTACTACGGTAGGGGGAACACTGAAGCTTTCTTT
cdr3_length: 15
clone_size: NA
j_call: TRBJ1-1
v_call: TRBV6-5
d_call: NA

cdr3_aa: CASSPQPGQGWEETQYF
cdr3_nt: TGTGCCAGCAGTCCTCAACCGGGACAGGGGTGGGAAGAGACCCAGTACTTC
cdr3_length: 17
clone_size: NA
j_call: TRBJ2-5
v_call: TRBV28
d_call: TRBD1

cdr3_aa: CASTGGRGVSNQPQHF
cdr3_nt: TGTGCCAGTACTGGTGGTCGGGGGGTATCTAATCAGCCCCAGCATTTT
cdr3_length: 16
clone_size: NA
j_call: TRBJ1-5
v_call: TRBV19
d_call: NA

cdr3_aa: CASSPGYNEQFF
cdr3_nt: TGTGCCAGCAGCCCCGGGTACAATGAGCAGTTCTTC
cdr3_length: 12
clone_size: few
j_call: TRBJ2-1
v_call: TRBV7-6
d_call: NA

cdr3_aa: CASSSRTTDRDNIQYF
cdr3_nt: TGTGCCAGCAGTTCCCGGACCACCGACAGGGATAACATTCAGTACTTC
cdr3_length: 16
clone_size: once
j_call: TRBJ2-4
v_call: TRBV28
d_call: TRBD1

cdr3_aa: CATKLGDSRNTEAFF
cdr3_nt: TGTGCCACTAAGCTAGGGGACTCCCGAAACACTGAAGCTTTCTTT
cdr3_length: 15
clone_size: NA
j_call: TRBJ1-1
v_call: TRBV19
d_call: NA

cdr3_aa: CASSSSLEKLFF
cdr3_nt: TGTGCCAGCAGTTCGAGTTTAGAAAAACTGTTTTTT
cdr3_length: 12
clone_size: NA
j_call: TRBJ1-4
v_call: TRBV7-2
d_call: NA

cdr3_aa: CASSHLGLAGVQEQFF
cdr3_nt: TGTGCCAGCAGCCACCTGGGACTAGCGGGAGTTCAGGAGCAGTTCTTC
cdr3_length: 16
clone_size: few
j_call: TRBJ2-1
v_call: TRBV5-8
d_call: TRBD2